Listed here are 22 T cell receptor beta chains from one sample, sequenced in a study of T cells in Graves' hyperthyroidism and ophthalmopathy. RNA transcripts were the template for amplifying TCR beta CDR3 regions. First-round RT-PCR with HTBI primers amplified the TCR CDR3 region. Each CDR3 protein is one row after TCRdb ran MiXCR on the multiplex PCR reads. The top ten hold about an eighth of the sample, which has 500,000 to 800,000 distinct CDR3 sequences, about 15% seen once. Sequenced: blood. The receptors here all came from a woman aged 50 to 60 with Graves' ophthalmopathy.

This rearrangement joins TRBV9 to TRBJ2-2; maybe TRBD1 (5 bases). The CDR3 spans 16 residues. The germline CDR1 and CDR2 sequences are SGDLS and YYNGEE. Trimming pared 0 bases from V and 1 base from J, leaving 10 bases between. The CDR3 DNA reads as TGTGCCAGCAGCGTAGGGGCAGGGCTGAACACCGGGGAGCTGTTTTTT. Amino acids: CASSVGAGLNTGELFF.

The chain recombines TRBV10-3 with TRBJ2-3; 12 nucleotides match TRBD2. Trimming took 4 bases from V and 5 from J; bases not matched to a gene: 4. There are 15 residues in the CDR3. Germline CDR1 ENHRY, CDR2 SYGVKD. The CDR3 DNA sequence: TGTGCCATCAGTGGGACTAGCGGGACGAGAGATACGCAGTATTTT. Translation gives CAISGTSGTRDTQYF.

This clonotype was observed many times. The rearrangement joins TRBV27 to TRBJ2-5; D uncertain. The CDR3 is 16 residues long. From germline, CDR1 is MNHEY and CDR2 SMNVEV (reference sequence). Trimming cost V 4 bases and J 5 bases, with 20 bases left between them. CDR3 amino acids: CASSSRIDHTDETQYF. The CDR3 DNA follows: TGTGCCAGCAGTTCCCGGATTGATCACACGGACGAGACCCAGTACTTC.

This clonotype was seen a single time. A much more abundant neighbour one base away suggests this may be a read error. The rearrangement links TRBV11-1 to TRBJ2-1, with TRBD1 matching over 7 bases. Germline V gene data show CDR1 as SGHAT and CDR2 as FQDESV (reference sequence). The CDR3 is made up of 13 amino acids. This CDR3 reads CASGLVNRGEQFF. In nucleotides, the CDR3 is TGTGCCAGCGGCTTAGTAAACAGGGGTGAGCAGTTCTTC. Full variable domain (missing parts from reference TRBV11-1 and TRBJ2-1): EAEVAQSPRYKITEKSQAVAFWCDPISGHATLYWYRQILGQGPELLVQFQDESVVDDSQLPKDRFSAERLKGVDSTLKIQPAELGDSAMYLCASGLVNRGEQFFGPGTRLTVL.

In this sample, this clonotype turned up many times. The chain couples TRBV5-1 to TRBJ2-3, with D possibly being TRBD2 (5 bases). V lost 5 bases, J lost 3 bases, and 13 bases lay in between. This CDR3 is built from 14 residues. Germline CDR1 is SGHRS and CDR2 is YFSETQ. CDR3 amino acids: CASREVTGTDTQYF. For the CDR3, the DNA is TGCGCCAGCAGGGAGGTAACCGGGACAGATACGCAGTATTTT.

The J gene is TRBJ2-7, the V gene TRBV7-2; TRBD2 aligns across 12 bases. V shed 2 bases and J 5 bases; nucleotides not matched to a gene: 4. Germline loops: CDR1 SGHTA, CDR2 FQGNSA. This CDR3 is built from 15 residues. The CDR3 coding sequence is TGTGCCAGCAGCTTACCACTAGCGGGAGGAGACGAGCAGTACTTC. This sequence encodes CASSLPLAGGDEQYF.

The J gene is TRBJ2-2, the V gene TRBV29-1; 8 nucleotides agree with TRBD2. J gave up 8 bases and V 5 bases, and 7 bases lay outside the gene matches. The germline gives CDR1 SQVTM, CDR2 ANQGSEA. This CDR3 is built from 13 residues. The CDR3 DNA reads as TGCAGCGTTACCAATAGCGGGATTGGGGAGCTGTTTTTT. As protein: CSVTNSGIGELFF.

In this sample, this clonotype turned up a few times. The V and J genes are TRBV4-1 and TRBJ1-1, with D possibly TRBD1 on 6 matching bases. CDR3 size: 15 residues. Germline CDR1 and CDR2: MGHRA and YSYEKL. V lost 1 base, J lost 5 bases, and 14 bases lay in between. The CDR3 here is CASSQVGGLGTEAFF. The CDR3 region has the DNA TGCGCCAGCAGCCAAGTTGGGGGGCTGGGGACTGAAGCTTTCTTT.

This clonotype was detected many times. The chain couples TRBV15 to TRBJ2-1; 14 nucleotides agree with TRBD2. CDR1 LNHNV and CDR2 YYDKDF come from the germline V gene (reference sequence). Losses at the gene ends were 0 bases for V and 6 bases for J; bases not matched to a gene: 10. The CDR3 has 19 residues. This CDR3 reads CATSRERLAGGHQGNEQFF. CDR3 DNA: TGTGCCACCAGCAGAGAAAGACTAGCGGGAGGGCATCAAGGCAATGAGCAGTTCTTC. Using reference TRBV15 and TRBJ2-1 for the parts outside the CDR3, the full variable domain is DAMVIQNPRYQVTQFGKPVTLSCSQTLNHNVMYWYQQKSSQAPKLLFHYYDKDFNNEADTPDNFQSRRPNTSFCFLDIRSPGLGDTAMYLCATSRERLAGGHQGNEQFFGPGTRLTVL.

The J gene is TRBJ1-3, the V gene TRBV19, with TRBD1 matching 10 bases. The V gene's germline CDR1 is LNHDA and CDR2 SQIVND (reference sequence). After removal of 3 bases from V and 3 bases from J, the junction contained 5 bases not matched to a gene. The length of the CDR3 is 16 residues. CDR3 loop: CASSMGQGRVGNTIYF. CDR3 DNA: TGTGCCAGTAGTATGGGACAGGGGCGAGTTGGAAACACCATATATTTT.

The CDR3: CASSARLLIATNEKLFF. CDR3 sequence (DNA): TGTGCCAGCAGTGCTAGACTCCTTATTGCAACTAATGAAAAACTGTTTTTT. J is TRBJ1-4 and V is TRBV2; no definite D call. The germline gives CDR1 SNHLY, CDR2 FYNNEI. The CDR3 is 17 amino acids. V was clipped by 4 bases and J by 0 bases, with 15 bases between them. The full variable domain, completed using reference TRBV2 and TRBJ1-4, is EPEVTQTPSHQVTQMGQEVILRCVPISNHLYFYWYRQILGQKVEFLVSFYNNEISEKSEIFDDQFSVERPDGSNFTLKIRSTKLEDSAMYFCASSARLLIATNEKLFFGSGTQLSVL.

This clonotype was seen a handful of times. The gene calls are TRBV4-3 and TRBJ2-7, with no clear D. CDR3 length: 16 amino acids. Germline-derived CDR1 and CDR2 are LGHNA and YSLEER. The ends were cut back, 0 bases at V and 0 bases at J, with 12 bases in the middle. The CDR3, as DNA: TGCGCCAGCAGCCAAGATTTACCACCCAGCTCCTACGAGCAGTACTTC. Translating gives CASSQDLPPSSYEQYF.

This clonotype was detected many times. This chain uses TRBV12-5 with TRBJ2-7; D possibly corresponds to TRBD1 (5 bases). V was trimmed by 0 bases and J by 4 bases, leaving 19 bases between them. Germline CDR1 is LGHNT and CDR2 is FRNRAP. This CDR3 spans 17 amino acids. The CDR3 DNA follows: TGTGCTAGTGGTTTGGTACATGGGTACCGGCCAGGGTACGAGCAGTACTTC. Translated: CASGLVHGYRPGYEQYF. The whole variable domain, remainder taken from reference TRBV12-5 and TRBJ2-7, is DARVTQTPRHKVTEMGQEVTMRCQPILGHNTVFWYRQTMMQGLELLAYFRNRAPLDDSGMPKDRFSAEMPDATLATLKIQPSEPRDSAVYFCASGLVHGYRPGYEQYFGPGTRLTVT.

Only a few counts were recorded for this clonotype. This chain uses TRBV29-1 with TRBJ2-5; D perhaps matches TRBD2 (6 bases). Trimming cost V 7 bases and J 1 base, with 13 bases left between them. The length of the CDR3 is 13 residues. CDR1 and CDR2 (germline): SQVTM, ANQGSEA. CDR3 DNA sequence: TGCAGCGGACAAAGACTAGTCCAAGAGACCCAGTACTTC. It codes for CSGQRLVQETQYF.

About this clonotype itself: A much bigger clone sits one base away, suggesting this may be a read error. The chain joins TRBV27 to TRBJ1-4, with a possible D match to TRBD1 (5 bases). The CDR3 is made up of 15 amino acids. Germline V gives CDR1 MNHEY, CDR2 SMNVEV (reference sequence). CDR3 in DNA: TGTGCCTGCAGTCTATTAGGAAGGGGTGGTGAAAAACTGTTTTTT. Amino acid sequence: CACSLLGRGGEKLFF.

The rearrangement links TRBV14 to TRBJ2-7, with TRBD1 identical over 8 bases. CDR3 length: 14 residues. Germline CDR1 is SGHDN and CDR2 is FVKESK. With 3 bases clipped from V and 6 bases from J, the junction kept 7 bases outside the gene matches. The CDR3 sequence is CASSHALQGGEQYF. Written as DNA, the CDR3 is TGTGCCAGCAGCCACGCCTTACAGGGGGGCGAGCAGTACTTC. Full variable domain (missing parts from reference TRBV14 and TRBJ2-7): EAGVTQFPSHSVIEKGQTVTLRCDPISGHDNLYWYRRVMGKEIKFLLHFVKESKQDESGMPNNRFLAERTGGTYSTLKVQPAELEDSGVYFCASSHALQGGEQYFGPGTRLTVT.

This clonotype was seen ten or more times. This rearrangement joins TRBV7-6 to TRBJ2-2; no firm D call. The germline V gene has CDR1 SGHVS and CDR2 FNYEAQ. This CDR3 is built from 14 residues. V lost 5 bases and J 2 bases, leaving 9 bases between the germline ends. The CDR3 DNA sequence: TGTGCCAGCAGCCAACAAGAAAACACCGGGGAGCTGTTTTTT. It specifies CASSQQENTGELFF.

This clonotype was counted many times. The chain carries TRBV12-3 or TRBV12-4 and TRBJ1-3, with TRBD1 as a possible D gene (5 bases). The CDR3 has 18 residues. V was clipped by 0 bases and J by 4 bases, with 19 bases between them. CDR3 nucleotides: TGTGCCAGCAGTTTAGCGCTCAGTCTCGGGGGTCGAGGAAACACCATATATTTT. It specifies CASSLALSLGGRGNTIYF.

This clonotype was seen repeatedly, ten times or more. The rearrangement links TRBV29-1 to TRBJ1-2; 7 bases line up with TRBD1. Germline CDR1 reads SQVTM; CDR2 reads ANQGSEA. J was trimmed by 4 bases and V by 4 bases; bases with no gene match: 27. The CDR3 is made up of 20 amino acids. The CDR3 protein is CSVVGRFGGTARDRSYGYTF. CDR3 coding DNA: TGCAGCGTTGTCGGCAGGTTTGGGGGGACAGCCAGAGATCGGAGCTATGGCTACACCTTC.

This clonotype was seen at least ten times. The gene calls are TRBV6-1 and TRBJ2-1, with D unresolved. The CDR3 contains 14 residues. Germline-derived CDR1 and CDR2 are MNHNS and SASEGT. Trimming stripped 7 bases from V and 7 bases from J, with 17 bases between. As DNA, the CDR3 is TGTGCCAGCACTTGGGGTCCACGCACGAATGAGCAGTTCTTC. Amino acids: CASTWGPRTNEQFF.

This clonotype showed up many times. The CDR3 sequence is CASTLTGGAYYGYTF. The CDR3 bases are TGTGCCAGCACCTTAACAGGGGGCGCCTACTATGGCTACACCTTC. This chain uses TRBV28 with TRBJ1-2; 9 bases map to TRBD1. Trimming at V came to 7 bases and at J to 3 bases, leaving 9 bases not matched to a gene. Germline CDR1 MDHEN, CDR2 SYDVKM. CDR3 length equals 15 residues.

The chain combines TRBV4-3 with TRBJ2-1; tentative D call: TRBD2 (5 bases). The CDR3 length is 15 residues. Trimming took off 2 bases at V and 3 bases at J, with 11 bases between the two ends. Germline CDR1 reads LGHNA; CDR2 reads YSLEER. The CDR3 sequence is CASSQNSAGYNEQFF. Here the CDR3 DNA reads TGCGCCAGCAGCCAAAACTCTGCGGGCTACAATGAGCAGTTCTTC.